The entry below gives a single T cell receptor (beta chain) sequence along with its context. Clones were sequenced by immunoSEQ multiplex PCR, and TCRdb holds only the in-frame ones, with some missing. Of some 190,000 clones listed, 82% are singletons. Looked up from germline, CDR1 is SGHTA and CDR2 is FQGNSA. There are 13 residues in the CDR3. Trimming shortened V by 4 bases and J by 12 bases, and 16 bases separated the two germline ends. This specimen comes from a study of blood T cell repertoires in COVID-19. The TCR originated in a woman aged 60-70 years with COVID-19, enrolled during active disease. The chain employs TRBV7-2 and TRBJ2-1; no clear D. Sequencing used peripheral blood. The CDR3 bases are TGTGCCAGCAGCTCCCATGAGTTGAGCGCGCAGTTCTTC. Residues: CASSSHELSAQFF.